This record concerns one T cell receptor (beta chain) sequence. The table lists this clonotype with many counts. The antigen this receptor binds is unknown. There are no base qualities to consult, and no much larger clone falls within one base. The data derive from a study of breast tumors, draining lymph nodes, adjacent tissues (dated by TCRdb to the mid-2010s). Turning to the overall study: Breast cancer patients provided tumor, adjacent nontumor tissue and axillary lymph nodes, and the study compared the TCR beta repertoires across these three sources. In human breast cancer, the study set out to evaluate how tumor, surrounding tissue and draining lymph node repertoires relate to one another and whether T cells may move between these sites.

The lymph node samples were taken from the axillary draining lymph nodes of breast cancer patients. What the study reported, not specific to this receptor: A scenario in which most tumor T cells derive from the lymph node and then expand within tumor tissue was judged to be consistent with the data. In luminal-like breast cancer, tumor and nontumor tissue repertoires resembled each other significantly more than in basal-like breast cancer. Rather than being directly demonstrated, the conclusion that tumor T cells originate in lymph nodes was presented as consistent with a hypothesis. Tumor T-cell repertoires showed less diversity than lymph node repertoires and more diversity than nontumor tissue repertoires, and tumor T-cell repertoires showed preferential V and J gene usage.

This sample was sequenced with an Illumina HiSeq 2000. Multiplex PCR amplification was used to generate the TCR beta chain libraries. The amplified TCR beta chain products were analyzed by high-throughput sequencing. The public reads were run again by TCRdb, first through fastp at Q25 and then through MiXCR, and only productive beta chains were kept. Under each unique CDR3 protein, matching rows form one entry showing the most common genes and DNA. The sample table lists about 130,000 distinct CDR3 sequences, 20% to 25% of them with a count of one. The ten largest clones capture 2% to 2.5% of the sample. CDR1 and CDR2 were assigned from the germline V gene (reference sequence) as LNHDA and SQIVND. V is clipped by 5 bases and J by 0 bases, and the sequence between their germline boundaries is 14 bases long. Its CDR3 holds 17 amino acids, cysteine through phenylalanine. Just CDR3 DNA is preserved here, 51 bases in frame from base 1.

The sequenced sample was axillary lymph node tissue. The source of this sequence is a female donor with breast cancer. Some clones in this sample may be carry-over from other donors' samples. This receptor chain uses TRBV19 and TRBJ2-6; D gene: possibly TRBD1, on 5 matching bases. The CDR3 region has the sequence CASSYQGYYSGANVLTF. The nucleotide sequence is TGTGCCAGTAGTTATCAGGGTTACTACTCTGGGGCCAACGTCCTGACTTTC. With all but the CDR3 taken from the reference TRBV19 and TRBJ2-6 genes, the full variable domain is: DGGITQSPKYLFRKEGQNVTLSCEQNLNHDAMYWYRQDPGQGLRLIYYSQIVNDFQKGDIAEGYSVSREKKESFPLTVTSAQKNPTAFYLCASSYQGYYSGANVLTFGAGSRLTVL.